This T cell receptor (beta chain) was obtained from a study of T cell repertoires in cytomegalovirus infection. Study overall: Both a matching HLA type and CMV infection were indicated by public TCR beta signatures. Regarding the study as a whole: CMV-specific TCR beta clonotypes restricted by HLA-C dominated the ex vivo response. Summed frequency of public TCR beta families distinguished CMV carriers with the relevant HLA.

MiXCR was run by TCRdb on the reads, yielding one entry per CDR3 protein. This sample carries about 130,000 distinct CDR3 sequences, 20% to 30% of them seen once, and the ten largest clones take about 37%. The CDR3 totals 14 residues. Germline trimming cut 7 bases from V and 6 bases from J; bases unmatched to any gene: 6. Germline values: CDR1 MNHEY, CDR2 SMNVEV (reference sequence). On this clonotype itself: What it binds is not known.

Sequencing was done on a sample of PBMCs, sequenced either directly or after in vitro stimulation (not recorded which). This chain connects TRBV27 to TRBJ2-7, with TRBD2 matching 13 bases. This receptor was obtained from a human donor in good health (CMV status not recorded). Some clones in this sample may be carry-over from other donors' samples. The CDR3 coding sequence is TGTGCCAGCACCCCCGGACTAGCGGGAGCCGAGCAGTACTTC. Protein sequence: CASTPGLAGAEQYF.